The 25 T cell receptor beta chains below were found in one sample sequenced in a study of cytomegalovirus exposure and HLA in healthy donors (dated by TCRdb to the late 2010s). To prepare the library, the immunoSEQ multiplex PCR assay was applied. A mixture of 60 forward primers for TCR Vbeta segments and 13 reverse primers for TCR Jbeta segments was used in the multiplex PCR. Imported from immuneACCESS, the table was reduced by TCRdb to in-frame sequences with V and J called. These copies leave out some clones; in studies compared against another copy, an unresolved V gene accounts for under half, and the cause of the remainder is not known. The sample includes 150,000 to 200,000 clones, with 80% to 90% observed a single time. In total, the top ten clones hold about 2.4% of the sample. The sample comprised PBMCs. These receptors came from a male donor in good health and CMV-seronegative.

The chain uses TRBV18 and TRBJ2-7, with TRBD1 matching over 9 bases. Trimming cost V 3 bases and J 5 bases; bases outside gene matches: 8. The CDR3 runs 15 residues. The V gene's germline CDR1 is KGHSH and CDR2 LQKENI. The CDR3 loop is CASSPITGGKDEQYF. CDR3 nucleotide sequence: TGTGCCAGCTCACCTATTACAGGGGGCAAGGACGAGCAGTACTTC.

V and J are TRBV9 and TRBJ1-3, with 10 bases matching TRBD1. Germline CDR1 is SGDLS and CDR2 is YYNGEE. J was trimmed by 0 bases and V by 5 bases; bases with no gene match: 5. The CDR3 covers 16 residues. The CDR3 loop reads CASRGTGEGSGNTIYF. CDR3 DNA: TGTGCCAGCAGAGGGACAGGGGAAGGCTCTGGAAACACCATATATTTT.

J is TRBJ1-5 and V is TRBV2; 7 bases fit TRBD1. Looked up from germline, CDR1 is SNHLY and CDR2 is FYNNEI. The CDR3 consists of 15 residues. The J segment lost 1 base and the V segment lost 7 bases, leaving 7 bases of the junction unmatched. CDR3 coding DNA: TGTGCCAGCAAACGACAGGGCTGGAGCAATCAGCCCCAGCATTTT. Translated, it gives CASKRQGWSNQPQHF.

The chain carries TRBV30 and TRBJ2-6; possibly TRBD1 for D (5 bases). Trimming shortened V by 4 bases and J by 1 base, and 8 bases separated the two germline ends. This CDR3 spans 14 amino acids. Germline V gene data show CDR1 as GTSNPN and CDR2 as SVGIG (reference sequence). CDR3 sequence: CAWNPGSGANVLTF. The CDR3 region has the DNA TGTGCCTGGAATCCAGGGTCTGGGGCCAACGTCCTGACTTTC.

The chain carries TRBV10-3 and TRBJ2-7; 9 bases map to TRBD1. V was pared by 5 bases and J by 6 bases, with 8 bases of the junction left unmatched. This CDR3 is 14 amino acids long. The germline V gene has CDR1 ENHRY and CDR2 SYGVKD. The chain's CDR3 is CAISWTGELREQYF. The CDR3 nucleotides are TGTGCCATCAGTTGGACAGGGGAGTTGCGCGAGCAGTACTTC.

The gene calls are TRBV5-1 and TRBJ1-2, with D perhaps matching TRBD1 (6 bases). The V gene lost 0 bases and the J gene lost 0 bases, with 18 bases spanning the gap. The CDR3 is made up of 18 amino acids. Germline CDR1 SGHRS, CDR2 YFSETQ. The CDR3 DNA reads as TGCGCCAGCAGCTTGGATTGGGCCAGGGGCCGTGCTAACTATGGCTACACCTTC. Its translation is CASSLDWARGRANYGYTF.

V and J are TRBV28 and TRBJ1-2; 8 nucleotides agree with TRBD1. The J segment lost 8 bases and the V segment lost 5 bases, leaving 4 bases of the junction unmatched. This CDR3 region has 12 residues. The germline V gene encodes CDR1 MDHEN and CDR2 SYDVKM. CDR3 coding DNA: TGTGCCAGCAGTGGACAGGGTGGCGGCTACACCTTC. Its protein product is CASSGQGGGYTF.

This chain links TRBV7-6 with TRBJ2-6, with 8 bases matching TRBD2. With V trimmed by 6 bases and J by 0 bases, 4 bases remained unmatched. The germline V gene has CDR1 SGHVS and CDR2 FNYEAQ. The CDR3 has 16 residues. The CDR3 reads CASSSGGLSGANVLTF. The CDR3 DNA follows: TGTGCCAGCAGTTCGGGGGGGCTCTCTGGGGCCAACGTCCTGACTTTC.

The rearrangement uses TRBV6-5 and TRBJ2-5, with D tentatively TRBD2 (7 bases). V shed 2 bases and J shed 1 base, with 11 bases lying between them. The CDR3 length is 15 residues. The germline V gene encodes CDR1 MNHEY and CDR2 SVGAGI. Here the CDR3 DNA reads TGTGCCAGCAGTTACGGGGGGGGGCCCCAAGAGACCCAGTACTTC. As protein: CASSYGGGPQETQYF.

The chain links TRBV9 to TRBJ2-1, with D unclear. This CDR3 has 13 amino acids. V was clipped by 0 bases and J by 4 bases, with 5 bases between them. CDR1 is SGDLS, CDR2 YYNGEE, per germline. The CDR3 sequence: CASSVDGYNEQFF. The CDR3 DNA follows: TGTGCCAGCAGCGTAGACGGGTACAATGAGCAGTTCTTC.

A remark on this clone: One end of the junction does not line up with germline, which may come from a read error. V gene TRBV7-3 combines with J gene TRBJ1-1; D gene ambiguous. CDR1 is SGHTA and CDR2 is FQGTGA in the germline V gene. This CDR3 region has 13 residues. CDR3 sequence (DNA): TGTGCCAGCAGATTAACACAGAACACTGAAGCTTTCTTT. It encodes CASRLTQNTEAFF.

The J gene is TRBJ1-1, the V gene TRBV30; D remains unclear. V gave up 6 bases and J gave up 3 bases, with 5 bases separating them. This CDR3 contains 10 residues. Germline V gives CDR1 GTSNPN, CDR2 SVGIG (reference sequence). CDR3 loop: CACPDTEAFF. CDR3 DNA: TGTGCCTGCCCGGACACTGAAGCTTTCTTT. The whole variable domain, filled in from reference TRBV30 and TRBJ1-1, reads SQTIHQWPATLVQPVGSPLSLECTVEGTSNPNLYWYRQAAGRGLQLLFYSVGIGQISSEVPQNLSASRPQDRQFILSSKKLLLSDSGFYLCACPDTEAFFGQGTRLTVV.

The chain employs TRBV2 and TRBJ2-3; D unresolved. Per germline, CDR1 SNHLY and CDR2 FYNNEI. The CDR3 length is 15 residues. Deletions cut 0 bases from V and 5 bases from J, with 12 bases between. The chain's CDR3 is CASSEALRLGDTQYF. The CDR3 coding sequence is TGTGCCAGCAGTGAAGCGCTTAGGCTAGGAGATACGCAGTATTTT.

The chain carries TRBV11-2 and TRBJ1-1, with 9 bases matching TRBD1. The V and J ends lost 5 bases and 5 bases, in that order; junction bases with no gene match: 9. CDR3 length: 15 amino acids. Germline values: CDR1 SGHAT, CDR2 FQNNGV. In nucleotides, the CDR3 is TGTGCCAGCAGCCCCGTGGACAGGGGAAAGACTGAAGCTTTCTTT. Its protein product is CASSPVDRGKTEAFF.

The chain carries TRBV4-3 and TRBJ2-7; 9 positions match TRBD2. CDR3 length equals 16 residues. From germline, CDR1 is LGHNA and CDR2 YSLEER. Losses at the gene ends were 0 bases for V and 0 bases for J; bases not matched to a gene: 3. CDR3 coding DNA: TGCGCCAGCAGCCAAGATTTACTAGCGGGCTCCTACGAGCAGTACTTC. This gives the protein CASSQDLLAGSYEQYF.

Concerning this clone: Relative to the germline gene, one junction end is altered; a read error may explain this. V gene TRBV7-9 combines with J gene TRBJ1-1, with TRBD1 matching over 7 bases. The CDR3 contains 15 residues. Germline CDR1 is SEHNR and CDR2 is FQNEAQ (reference sequence). CDR3 coding DNA: TGTTCCAGCAGCCCGTCGACAGGGATGAACACTGAAGCTTTCTTT. Amino acids: CSSSPSTGMNTEAFF.

The rearrangement joins TRBV2 to TRBJ2-7; the match to TRBD2 covers 12 bases. Germline loops: CDR1 SNHLY, CDR2 FYNNEI. Germline trimming cut 4 bases from V and 0 bases from J; bases unmatched to any gene: 4. This CDR3 is 16 amino acids long. This chain's CDR3 is CASSARLAGASYEQYF. Here the CDR3 DNA reads TGTGCCAGCAGTGCTAGACTAGCGGGGGCCTCCTACGAGCAGTACTTC.

The gene calls are TRBV6-5 and TRBJ1-2; D is possibly TRBD1 (6 bases). Germline CDR1 MNHEY, CDR2 SVGAGI. This CDR3 has 15 amino acids. Trimming shortened V by 0 bases and J by 2 bases, and 10 bases separated the two germline ends. The CDR3 DNA is TGTGCCAGCAGTTACTCCCCGGGGGGCAACTATGGCTACACCTTC. This sequence encodes CASSYSPGGNYGYTF.

The V gene is TRBV6-1, the J gene TRBJ1-5; unclear D gene. Trimming stripped 3 bases from V and 2 bases from J, with 14 bases between. Germline CDR1 reads MNHNS; CDR2 reads SASEGT. This CDR3 spans 16 amino acids. DNA for the CDR3: TGTGCCAGCAGTGAGGTGTGGGGAGATGGCAATCAGCCCCAGCATTTT. It yields the protein CASSEVWGDGNQPQHF.

The chain joins TRBV9 to TRBJ1-1; D remains ambiguous. The CDR3 length is 13 residues. Germline lookup yields CDR1 SGDLS and CDR2 YYNGEE. V was shortened by 0 bases and J by 2 bases, with 5 bases between the two germline ends. CDR3 sequence reads: CASSVDRNTEAFF. The DNA of the CDR3 is TGTGCCAGCAGCGTAGACAGAAACACTGAAGCTTTCTTT.

V is TRBV4-2 and J is TRBJ2-1; TRBD2 matches 8 bases. Germline lookup yields CDR1 LGHNA and CDR2 YNFKEQ. V lost 2 bases, J lost 0 bases, and 0 bases stayed unmatched. The CDR3 is 15 amino acids. The CDR3 is CASSQLAGSYNEQFF. The CDR3 DNA reads TGTGCCAGCAGCCAACTAGCGGGCTCCTACAATGAGCAGTTCTTC.

This clone came up once. The germline gene is not matched at one end of the junction; a read error may be the cause. The V gene is TRBV7-7, the J gene TRBJ2-1, with 10 bases identical to TRBD2. The CDR3 has 16 residues. Germline CDR1 and CDR2: SSHAT and FNYEAQ (reference sequence). CDR3 nucleotide sequence: TGTGCTAGCAGCCGTGGGCTGGGGACTAGCGCCAATGAGCAGTTCTTC. Amino acid sequence: CASSRGLGTSANEQFF.

The table lists this clone with a few counts. This chain uses TRBV4-2 with TRBJ2-5; TRBD2 might be the D (5 bases). Near its end, the DNA agrees better with TRBJ2-7, so the J call may be wrong. The CDR3 contains 14 residues. Per germline, CDR1 LGHNA and CDR2 YNFKEQ. The DNA of the CDR3 is TGTGCCAGCAGCCAAGAAATTCGGGGTAACGAGCAGTACTTC. Translation gives CASSQEIRGNEQYF.

The rearrangement uses TRBV13 and TRBJ2-3, with 7 positions matching TRBD2. The junction had 12 bases not matched to a gene; V was cut back by 6 bases and J by 6 bases. Germline V CDR1 and CDR2: PRHDT, FYEKMQ (reference sequence). This CDR3 is built from 15 residues. CDR3 sequence: CASSSPAGVNDTQYF. CDR3 coding DNA: TGTGCCAGCAGTTCCCCGGCGGGAGTAAATGATACGCAGTATTTT.

The chain has TRBV5-4 and TRBJ2-1; tentatively, D is TRBD2 (5 bases). CDR1 is SGHNT and CDR2 is YYREEE in the germline V gene (reference sequence). The CDR3 consists of 16 residues. The V gene lost 1 base and the J gene lost 4 bases, with 15 bases spanning the gap. This CDR3 reads CASSLRRTSVYNEQFF. CDR3 coding DNA: TGTGCCAGCAGCTTGAGACGAACTAGTGTGTACAATGAGCAGTTCTTC.